The sequence of this T cell receptor (beta chain) was determined in a study of CD8 T cells in ankylosing spondylitis. General observations from the study: In ankylosing spondylitis blood, a motif of roughly eight highly homologous TCR beta variants appeared characteristic.

TCRdb used MiXCR to reprocess the 5' RACE reads, holding one entry per CDR3 protein. In the table there are about 420,000 distinct CDR3 sequences, approximately 20% of which are singletons. Comments on this clonotype: Its antigen is not known.

Trimming shortened V by 0 bases and J by 1 base, and 7 bases separated the two germline ends. Per the germline V gene, CDR1 is SGDLS and CDR2 is YYNGEE. The CDR3 has 14 residues. This TCR came from a male donor with ankylosing spondylitis. This chain joins TRBV9 and TRBJ1-1; D gene unclear. Material for sequencing was blood, either unsorted or a sorted T cell fraction (not recorded which). DNA for the CDR3: TGTGCCAGCAGCGTAGCTTCCGCGAACACTGAAGCTTTCTTT. Translated, it gives CASSVASANTEAFF.